This TCR beta chain was obtained from a study of blood T cell repertoires in COVID-19. As for the study in general: The United States, Italy and Spain supplied acute and convalescent COVID-19 samples. PBMCs, B-cell-depleted T cells, or T cells provided the cDNA or gDNA that made up the material.

Enrollment of patients from Seattle took place during active infection, with longitudinal follow-up. In the study's own analysis: Amplification from reference gene primers served as the basis for estimated nucleated cell counts. Only in-frame clones appear in the TCRdb table, and some are missing; sequencing was by immunoSEQ multiplex PCR. The DNA was the basis for D and trimming; V, J and clone size are from that table. The sample includes about 370,000 clones, around 87% of them seen just once. Trimming cost V 1 base and J 7 bases, with 5 bases left between them. Germline V CDR1 and CDR2: LGHDT, YNNKEL (reference sequence). This CDR3 has 12 amino acids.

The sample consisted of peripheral blood. The receptor comes from a young woman with COVID-19, enrolled during active disease. V and J are TRBV3-1 (or the pseudogene TRBV3-2) and TRBJ2-4, with unresolved D. CDR3 protein: CASSQGENIQYF. CDR3 nucleotide sequence: TGTGCCAGCAGCCAAGGAGAGAACATTCAGTACTTC.